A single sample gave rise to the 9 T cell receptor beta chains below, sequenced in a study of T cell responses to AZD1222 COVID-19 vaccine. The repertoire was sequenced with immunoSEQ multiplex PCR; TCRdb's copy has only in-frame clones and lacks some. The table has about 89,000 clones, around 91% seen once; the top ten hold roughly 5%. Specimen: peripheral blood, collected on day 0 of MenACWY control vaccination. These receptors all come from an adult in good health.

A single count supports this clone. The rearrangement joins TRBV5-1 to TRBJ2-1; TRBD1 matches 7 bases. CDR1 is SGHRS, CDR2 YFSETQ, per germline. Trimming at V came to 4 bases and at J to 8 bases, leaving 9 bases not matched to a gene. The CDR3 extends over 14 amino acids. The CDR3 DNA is TGCGCCAGCAGCGGGGGACAGAGGGGTTATGAGCAGTTCTTC. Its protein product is CASSGGQRGYEQFF. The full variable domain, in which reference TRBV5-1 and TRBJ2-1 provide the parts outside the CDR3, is KAGVTQTPRYLIKTRGQQVTLSCSPISGHRSVSWYQQTPGQGLQFLFEYFSETQRNKGNFPGRFSGRQFSNSRSEMNVSTLELGDSALYLCASSGGQRGYEQFFGPGTRLTVL.

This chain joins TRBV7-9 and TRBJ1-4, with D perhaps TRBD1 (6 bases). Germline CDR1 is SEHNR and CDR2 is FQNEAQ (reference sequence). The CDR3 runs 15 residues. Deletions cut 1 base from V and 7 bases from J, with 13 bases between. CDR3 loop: CASSLVIQGSEKLFF. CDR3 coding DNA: TGTGCCAGCAGCTTAGTAATACAGGGAAGTGAAAAACTGTTTTTT.

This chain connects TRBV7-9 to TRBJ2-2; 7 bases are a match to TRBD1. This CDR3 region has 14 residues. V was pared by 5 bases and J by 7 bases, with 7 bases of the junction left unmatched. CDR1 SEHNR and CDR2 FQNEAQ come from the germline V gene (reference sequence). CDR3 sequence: CASSESTGFGELFF. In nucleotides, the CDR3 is TGTGCCAGCAGCGAATCGACAGGGTTCGGGGAGCTGTTTTTT.

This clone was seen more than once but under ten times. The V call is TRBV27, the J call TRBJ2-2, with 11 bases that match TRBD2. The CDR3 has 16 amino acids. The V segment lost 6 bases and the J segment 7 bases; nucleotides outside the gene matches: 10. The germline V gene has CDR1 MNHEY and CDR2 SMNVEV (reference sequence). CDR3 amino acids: CASSTLAGVEIGELFF. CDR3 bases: TGTGCCAGCAGCACACTAGCGGGGGTGGAGATCGGGGAGCTGTTTTTT.

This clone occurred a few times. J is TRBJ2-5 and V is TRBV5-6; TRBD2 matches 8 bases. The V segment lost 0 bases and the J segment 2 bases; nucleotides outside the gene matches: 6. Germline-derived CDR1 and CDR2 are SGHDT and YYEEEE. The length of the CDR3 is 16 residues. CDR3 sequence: CASSLEAGGWQETQYF. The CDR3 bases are TGTGCCAGCAGCTTGGAGGCGGGGGGATGGCAAGAGACCCAGTACTTC.

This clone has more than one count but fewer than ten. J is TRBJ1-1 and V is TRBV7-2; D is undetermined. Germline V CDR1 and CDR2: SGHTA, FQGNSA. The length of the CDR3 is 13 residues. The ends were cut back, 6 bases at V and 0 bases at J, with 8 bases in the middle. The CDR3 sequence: CASSSSMNTEAFF. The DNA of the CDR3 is TGTGCCAGCAGTTCCTCAATGAACACTGAAGCTTTCTTT.

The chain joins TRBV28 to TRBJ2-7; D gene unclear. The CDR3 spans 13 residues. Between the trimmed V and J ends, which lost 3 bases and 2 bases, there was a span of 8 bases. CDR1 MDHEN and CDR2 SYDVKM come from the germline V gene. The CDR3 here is CASSLGPAYEQYF. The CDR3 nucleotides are TGTGCCAGCAGTTTGGGCCCAGCCTACGAGCAGTACTTC.

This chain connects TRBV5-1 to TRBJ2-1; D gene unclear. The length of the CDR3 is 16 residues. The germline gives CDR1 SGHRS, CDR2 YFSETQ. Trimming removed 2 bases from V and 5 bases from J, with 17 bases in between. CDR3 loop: CASSLLPNRGDNEQFF. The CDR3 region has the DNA TGCGCCAGCAGCTTACTCCCTAACCGTGGGGACAATGAGCAGTTCTTC.

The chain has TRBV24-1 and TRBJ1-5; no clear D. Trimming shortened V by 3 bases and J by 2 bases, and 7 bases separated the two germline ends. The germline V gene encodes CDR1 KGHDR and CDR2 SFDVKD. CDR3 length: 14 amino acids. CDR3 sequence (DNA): TGTGCCACCAGTGATCCGGGCGGCAATCAGCCCCAGCATTTT. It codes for CATSDPGGNQPQHF.